This TCR beta chain was sequenced in a study of blood T cells in healthy people across ages. Study conclusions and caveats: A roughly linear fall in TCR beta diversity per million T cells was seen with increasing age.

Germline loops: CDR1 SGHAT, CDR2 FQDESV (reference sequence). Trimming shortened V by 5 bases and J by 2 bases, and 13 bases separated the two germline ends. The CDR3 runs 15 residues. A second roughly 6 to 11 cycle PCR used barcoded and J-beta primers. TCRdb processed the 5' RACE reads anew with MiXCR; each CDR3 protein has one entry. The table records around 800,000 distinct CDR3 sequences, 20% to 30% of them present only once. Note on this clonotype: The antigen is not known.

These data also formed part of another study, on T cells of mothers and their children.

Material: blood. The source is a boy between 10 and 17 years old in good health. The chain combines TRBV11-1 with TRBJ2-1, with D unclear. The CDR3 here is CASSGSGPTYNEQFF. Written as DNA, the CDR3 is TGTGCCAGCAGCGGATCTGGGCCGACCTACAATGAGCAGTTCTTC.